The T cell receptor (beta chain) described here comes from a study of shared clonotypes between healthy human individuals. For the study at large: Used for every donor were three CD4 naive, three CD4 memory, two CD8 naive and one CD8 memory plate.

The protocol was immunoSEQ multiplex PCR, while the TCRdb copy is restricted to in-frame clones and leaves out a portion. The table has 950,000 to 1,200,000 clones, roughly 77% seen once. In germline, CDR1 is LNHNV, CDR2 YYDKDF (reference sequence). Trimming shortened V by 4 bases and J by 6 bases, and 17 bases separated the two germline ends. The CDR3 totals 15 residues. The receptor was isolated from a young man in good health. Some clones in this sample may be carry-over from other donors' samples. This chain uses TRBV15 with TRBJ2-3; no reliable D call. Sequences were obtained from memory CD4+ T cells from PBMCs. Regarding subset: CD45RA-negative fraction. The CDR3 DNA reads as TGTGCCACCAGCACGACATACACAGTGCGGGATACGCAGTATTTT. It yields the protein CATSTTYTVRDTQYF.